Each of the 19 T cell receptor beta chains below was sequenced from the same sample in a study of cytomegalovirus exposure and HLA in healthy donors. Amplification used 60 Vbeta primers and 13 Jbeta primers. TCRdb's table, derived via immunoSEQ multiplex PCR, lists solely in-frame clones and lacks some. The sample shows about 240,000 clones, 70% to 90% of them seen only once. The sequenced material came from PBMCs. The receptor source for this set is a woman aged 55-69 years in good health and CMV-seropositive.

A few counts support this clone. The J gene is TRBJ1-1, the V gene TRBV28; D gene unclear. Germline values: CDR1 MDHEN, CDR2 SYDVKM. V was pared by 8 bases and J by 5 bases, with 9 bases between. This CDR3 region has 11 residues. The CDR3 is CASFGGTEAFF. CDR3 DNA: TGTGCCAGCTTCGGCGGTACTGAAGCTTTCTTT. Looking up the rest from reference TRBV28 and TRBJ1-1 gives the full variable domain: DVKVTQSSRYLVKRTGEKVFLECVQDMDHENMFWYRQDPGLGLRLIYFSYDVKMKEKGDIPEGYSVSREKKERFSLILESASTNQTSMYLCASFGGTEAFFGQGTRLTVV.

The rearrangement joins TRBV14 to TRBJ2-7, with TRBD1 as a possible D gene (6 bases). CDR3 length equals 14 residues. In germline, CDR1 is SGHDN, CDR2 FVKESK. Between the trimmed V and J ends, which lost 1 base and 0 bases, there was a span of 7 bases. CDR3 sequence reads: CASSQGTASYEQYF. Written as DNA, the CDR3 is TGTGCCAGCAGCCAAGGGACAGCCTCCTACGAGCAGTACTTC.

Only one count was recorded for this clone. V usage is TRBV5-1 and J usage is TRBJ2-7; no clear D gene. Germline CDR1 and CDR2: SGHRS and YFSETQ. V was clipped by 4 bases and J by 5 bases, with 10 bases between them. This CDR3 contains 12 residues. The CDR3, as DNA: TGCGCCAGCAGCCAAGTAAAGCACGAGCAGTACTTC. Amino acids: CASSQVKHEQYF.

The CDR3 spells CSVDYRADTQYF. CDR3 nucleotides: TGCAGCGTTGATTACAGGGCCGATACGCAGTATTTT. The chain links TRBV29-1 to TRBJ2-3, with D maybe TRBD1 (6 bases). Germline values: CDR1 SQVTM, CDR2 ANQGSEA. The CDR3 totals 12 residues. The germline V and J ends were trimmed by 3 bases and 6 bases, with 10 bases remaining between them.

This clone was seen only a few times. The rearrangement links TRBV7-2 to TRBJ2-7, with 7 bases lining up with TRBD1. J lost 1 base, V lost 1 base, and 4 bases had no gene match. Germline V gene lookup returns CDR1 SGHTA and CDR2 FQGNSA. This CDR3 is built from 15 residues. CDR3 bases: TGTGCCAGCAGCTTAGTGACAGGGAATTCCTACGAGCAGTACTTC. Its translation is CASSLVTGNSYEQYF.

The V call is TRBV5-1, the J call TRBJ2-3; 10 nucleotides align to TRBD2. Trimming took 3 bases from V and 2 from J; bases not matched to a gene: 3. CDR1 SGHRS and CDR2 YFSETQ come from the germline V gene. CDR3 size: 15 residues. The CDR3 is CASSSSGSNTDTQYF. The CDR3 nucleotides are TGCGCCAGCAGCTCTAGCGGGAGTAACACAGATACGCAGTATTTT.

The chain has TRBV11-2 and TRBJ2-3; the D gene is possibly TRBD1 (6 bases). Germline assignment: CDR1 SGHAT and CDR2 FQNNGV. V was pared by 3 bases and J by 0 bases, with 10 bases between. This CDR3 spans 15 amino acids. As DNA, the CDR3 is TGTGCCAGCAGCTTGACAGGCGATAGCACAGATACGCAGTATTTT. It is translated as CASSLTGDSTDTQYF.

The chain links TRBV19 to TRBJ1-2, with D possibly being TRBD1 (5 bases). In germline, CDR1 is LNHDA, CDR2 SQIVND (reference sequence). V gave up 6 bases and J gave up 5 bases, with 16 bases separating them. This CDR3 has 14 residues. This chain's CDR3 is CASSDRDAGYGYTF. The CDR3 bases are TGTGCCAGTAGCGACCGGGACGCGGGGTATGGCTACACCTTC.

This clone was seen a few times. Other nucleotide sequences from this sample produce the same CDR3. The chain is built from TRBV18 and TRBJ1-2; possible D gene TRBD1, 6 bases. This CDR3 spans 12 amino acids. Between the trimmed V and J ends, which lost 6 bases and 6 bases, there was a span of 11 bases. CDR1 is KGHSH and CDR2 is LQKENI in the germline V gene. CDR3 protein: CASSPTGDGYTF. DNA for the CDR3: TGTGCCAGCTCCCCGACAGGAGATGGCTACACCTTC.

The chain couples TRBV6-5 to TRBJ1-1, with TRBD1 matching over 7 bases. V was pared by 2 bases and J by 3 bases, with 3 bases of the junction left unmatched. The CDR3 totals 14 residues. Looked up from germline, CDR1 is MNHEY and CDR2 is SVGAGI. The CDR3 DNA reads TGTGCCAGCAGTTACGGAGACAGGGACACTGAAGCTTTCTTT. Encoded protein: CASSYGDRDTEAFF.

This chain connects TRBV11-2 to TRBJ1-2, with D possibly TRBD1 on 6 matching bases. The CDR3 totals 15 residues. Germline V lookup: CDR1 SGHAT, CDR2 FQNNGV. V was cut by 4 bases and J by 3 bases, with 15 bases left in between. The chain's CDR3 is CASSSLQGLDYGYTF. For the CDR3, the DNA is TGTGCCAGCAGCTCCCTACAGGGCCTTGACTATGGCTACACCTTC.

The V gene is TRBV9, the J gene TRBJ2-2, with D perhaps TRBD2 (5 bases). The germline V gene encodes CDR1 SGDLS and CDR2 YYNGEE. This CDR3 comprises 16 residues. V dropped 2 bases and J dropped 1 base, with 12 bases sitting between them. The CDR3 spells CASSVSSLQNTGELFF. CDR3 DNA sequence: TGTGCCAGCAGCGTTTCTAGCTTACAGAACACCGGGGAGCTGTTTTTT.

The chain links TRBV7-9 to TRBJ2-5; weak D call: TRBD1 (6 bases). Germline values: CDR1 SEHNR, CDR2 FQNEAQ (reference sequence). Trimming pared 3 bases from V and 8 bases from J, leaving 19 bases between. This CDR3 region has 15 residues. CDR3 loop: CASSFTRGALNTQYF. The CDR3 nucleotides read TGTGCCAGCAGCTTTACCAGGGGCGCGCTCAATACCCAGTACTTC.

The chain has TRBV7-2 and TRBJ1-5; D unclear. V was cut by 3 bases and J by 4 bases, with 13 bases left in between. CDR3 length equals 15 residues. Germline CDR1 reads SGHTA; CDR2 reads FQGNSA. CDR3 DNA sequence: TGTGCCAGCAGCTTGGCCGGTGGGCCGAATCAGCCCCAGCATTTT. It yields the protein CASSLAGGPNQPQHF.

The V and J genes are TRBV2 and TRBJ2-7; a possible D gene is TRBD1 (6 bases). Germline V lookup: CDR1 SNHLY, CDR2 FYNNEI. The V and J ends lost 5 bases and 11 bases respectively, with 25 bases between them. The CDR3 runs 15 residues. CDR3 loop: CASSSPGHGQGLEYF. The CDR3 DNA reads TGTGCCAGCAGTTCTCCGGGACACGGCCAGGGTTTGGAGTACTTC.

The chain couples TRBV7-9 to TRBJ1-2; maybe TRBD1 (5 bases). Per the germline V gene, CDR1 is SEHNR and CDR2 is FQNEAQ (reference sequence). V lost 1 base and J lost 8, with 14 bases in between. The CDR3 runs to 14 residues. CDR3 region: CASSLGQRTRGYTF. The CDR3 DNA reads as TGTGCCAGCAGCTTAGGACAGAGGACGCGCGGCTACACCTTC.

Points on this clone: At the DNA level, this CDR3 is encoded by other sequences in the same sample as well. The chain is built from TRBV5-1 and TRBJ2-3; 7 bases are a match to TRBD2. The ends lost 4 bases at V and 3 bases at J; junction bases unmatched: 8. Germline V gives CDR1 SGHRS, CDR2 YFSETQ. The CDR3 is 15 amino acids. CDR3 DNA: TGCGCCAGCAGCGCCGGGACTACGGATACAGATACGCAGTATTTT. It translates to CASSAGTTDTDTQYF.

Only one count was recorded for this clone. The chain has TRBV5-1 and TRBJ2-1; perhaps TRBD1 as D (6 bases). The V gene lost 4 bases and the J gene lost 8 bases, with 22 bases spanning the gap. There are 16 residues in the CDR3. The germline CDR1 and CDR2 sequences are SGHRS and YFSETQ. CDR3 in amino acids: CASSLPRDRSRDEQFF. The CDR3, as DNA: TGCGCCAGCAGCCTGCCCCGCGACAGGAGCAGGGATGAGCAGTTCTTC. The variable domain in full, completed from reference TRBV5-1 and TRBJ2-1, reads KAGVTQTPRYLIKTRGQQVTLSCSPISGHRSVSWYQQTPGQGLQFLFEYFSETQRNKGNFPGRFSGRQFSNSRSEMNVSTLELGDSALYLCASSLPRDRSRDEQFFGPGTRLTVL.

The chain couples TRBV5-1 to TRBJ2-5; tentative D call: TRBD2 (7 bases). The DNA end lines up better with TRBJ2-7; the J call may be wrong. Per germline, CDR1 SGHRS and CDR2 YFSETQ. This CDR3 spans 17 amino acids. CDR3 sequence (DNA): TGCGCCAGCAGCTTGGCCGGGGGGCGTAGTTCCAGGTACGAGCAGTACTTC. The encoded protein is CASSLAGGRSSRYEQYF.